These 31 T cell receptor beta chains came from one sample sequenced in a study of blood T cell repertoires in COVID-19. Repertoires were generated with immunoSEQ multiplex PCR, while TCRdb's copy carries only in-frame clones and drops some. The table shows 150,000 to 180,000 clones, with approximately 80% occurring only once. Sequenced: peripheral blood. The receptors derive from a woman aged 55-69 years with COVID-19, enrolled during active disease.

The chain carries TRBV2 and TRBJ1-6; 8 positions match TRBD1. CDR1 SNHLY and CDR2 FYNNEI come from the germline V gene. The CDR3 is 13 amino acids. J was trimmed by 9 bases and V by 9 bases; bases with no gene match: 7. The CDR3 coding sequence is TGTGCCAGTACGACAGGGGCAGGTTCACCCCTCCACTTT. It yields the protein CASTTGAGSPLHF. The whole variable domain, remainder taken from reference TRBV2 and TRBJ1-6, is EPEVTQTPSHQVTQMGQEVILRCVPISNHLYFYWYRQILGQKVEFLVSFYNNEISEKSEIFDDQFSVERPDGSNFTLKIRSTKLEDSAMYFCASTTGAGSPLHFGNGTRLTVT.

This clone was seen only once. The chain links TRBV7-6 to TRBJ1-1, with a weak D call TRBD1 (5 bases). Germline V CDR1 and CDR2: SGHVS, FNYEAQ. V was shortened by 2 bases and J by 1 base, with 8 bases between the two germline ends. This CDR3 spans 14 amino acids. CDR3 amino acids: CASSLMQGNTEAFF. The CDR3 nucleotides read TGTGCCAGCAGCTTAATGCAGGGGAACACTGAAGCTTTCTTT.

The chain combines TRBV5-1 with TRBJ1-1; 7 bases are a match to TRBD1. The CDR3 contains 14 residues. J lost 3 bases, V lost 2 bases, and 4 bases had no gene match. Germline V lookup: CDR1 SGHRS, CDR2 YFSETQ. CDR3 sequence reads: CASSFLTGDTEAFF. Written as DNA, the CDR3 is TGCGCCAGCAGCTTTCTTACAGGGGACACTGAAGCTTTCTTT.

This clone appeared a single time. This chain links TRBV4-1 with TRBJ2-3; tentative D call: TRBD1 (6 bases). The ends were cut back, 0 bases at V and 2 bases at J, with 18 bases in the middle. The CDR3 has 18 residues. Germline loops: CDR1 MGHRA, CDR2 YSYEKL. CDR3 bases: TGCGCCAGCAGCCAAGAAGGGGCAGGGGCGCTAAACACAGATACGCAGTATTTT. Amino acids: CASSQEGAGALNTDTQYF.

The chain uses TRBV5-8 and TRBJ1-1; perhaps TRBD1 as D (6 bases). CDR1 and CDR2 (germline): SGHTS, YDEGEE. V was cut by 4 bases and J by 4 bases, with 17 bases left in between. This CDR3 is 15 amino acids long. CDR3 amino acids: CASSVGQSGATEAFF. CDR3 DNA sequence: TGTGCCAGCAGCGTAGGACAGTCAGGCGCCACTGAAGCTTTCTTT.

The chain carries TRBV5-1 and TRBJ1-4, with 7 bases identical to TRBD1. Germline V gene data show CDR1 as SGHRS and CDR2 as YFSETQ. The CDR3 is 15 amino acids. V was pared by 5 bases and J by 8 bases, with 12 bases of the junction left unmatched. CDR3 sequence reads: CASRDRTGEEEKLFF. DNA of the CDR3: TGCGCCAGCAGGGATCGGACAGGCGAGGAAGAAAAACTGTTTTTT.

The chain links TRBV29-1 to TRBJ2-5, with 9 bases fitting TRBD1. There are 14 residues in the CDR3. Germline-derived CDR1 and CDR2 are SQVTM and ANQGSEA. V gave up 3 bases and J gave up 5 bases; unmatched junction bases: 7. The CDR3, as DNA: TGCAGCGTTGATAGGACAGGGGATTGGGAGACCCAGTACTTC. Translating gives CSVDRTGDWETQYF.

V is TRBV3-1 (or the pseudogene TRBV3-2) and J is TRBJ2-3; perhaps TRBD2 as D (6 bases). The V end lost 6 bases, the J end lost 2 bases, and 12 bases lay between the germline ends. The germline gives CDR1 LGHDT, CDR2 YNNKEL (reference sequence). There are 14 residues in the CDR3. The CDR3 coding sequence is TGTGCCAGCAGTCGAACTAGCACCACAGATACGCAGTATTTT. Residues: CASSRTSTTDTQYF.

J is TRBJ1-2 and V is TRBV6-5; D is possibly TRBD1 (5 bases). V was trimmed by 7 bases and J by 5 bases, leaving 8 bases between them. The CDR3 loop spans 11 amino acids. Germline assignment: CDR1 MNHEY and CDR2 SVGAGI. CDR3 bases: TGTGCCAGCACGGAGGGGTATGGCTACACCTTC. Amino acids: CASTEGYGYTF.

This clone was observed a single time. The CDR3 reads CASRHNLRGKVQGYTF. CDR3 bases: TGTGCCAGCAGGCACAACCTCCGGGGGAAGGTACAGGGCTACACCTTC. The chain uses TRBV11-2 and TRBJ1-2, with D perhaps matching TRBD1 (5 bases). Germline-derived CDR1 and CDR2 are SGHAT and FQNNGV. Trimming pared 6 bases from V and 8 bases from J, leaving 25 bases between. CDR3 length equals 16 residues.

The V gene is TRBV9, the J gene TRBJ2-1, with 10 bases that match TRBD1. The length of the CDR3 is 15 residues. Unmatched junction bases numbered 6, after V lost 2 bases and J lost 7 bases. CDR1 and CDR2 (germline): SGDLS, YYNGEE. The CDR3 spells CASSVRQGAGNEQFF. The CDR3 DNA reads TGTGCCAGCAGCGTCAGACAGGGGGCGGGTAATGAGCAGTTCTTC.

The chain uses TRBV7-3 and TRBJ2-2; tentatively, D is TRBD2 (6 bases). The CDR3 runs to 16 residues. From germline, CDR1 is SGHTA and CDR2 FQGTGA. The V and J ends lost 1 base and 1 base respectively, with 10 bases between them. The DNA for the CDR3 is TGTGCCAGCAGCTTAAATGGCGGGGTGAACACCGGGGAGCTGTTTTTT. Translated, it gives CASSLNGGVNTGELFF.

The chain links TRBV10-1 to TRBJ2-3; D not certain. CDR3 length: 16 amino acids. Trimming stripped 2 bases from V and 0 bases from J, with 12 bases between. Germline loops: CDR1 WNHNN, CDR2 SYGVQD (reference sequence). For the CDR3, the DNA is TGCGCCAGCAGTGAGCGAGACTCCCCTAGCACAGATACGCAGTATTTT. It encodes CASSERDSPSTDTQYF.

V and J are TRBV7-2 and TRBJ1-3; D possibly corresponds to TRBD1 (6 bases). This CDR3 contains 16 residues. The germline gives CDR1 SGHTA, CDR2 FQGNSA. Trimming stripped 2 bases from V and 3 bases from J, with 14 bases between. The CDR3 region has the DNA TGTGCCAGCAGCTTAAAGATAGGGGGATTTGGAAACACCATATATTTT. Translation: CASSLKIGGFGNTIYF. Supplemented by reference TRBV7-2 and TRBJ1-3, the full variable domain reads GAGVSQSPSNKVTEKGKDVELRCDPISGHTALYWYRQSLGQGLEFLIYFQGNSAPDKSGLPSDRFSAERTGGSVSTLTIQRTQQEDSAVYLCASSLKIGGFGNTIYFGEGSWLTVV.

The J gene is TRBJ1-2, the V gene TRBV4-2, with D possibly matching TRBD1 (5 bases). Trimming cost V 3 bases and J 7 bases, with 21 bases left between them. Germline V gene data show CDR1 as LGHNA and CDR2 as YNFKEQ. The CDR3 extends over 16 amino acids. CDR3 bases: TGTGCCAGCAGCCAGGGCGTCAGGGAGGAAAGGGGTGGCTACACCTTC. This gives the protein CASSQGVREERGGYTF.

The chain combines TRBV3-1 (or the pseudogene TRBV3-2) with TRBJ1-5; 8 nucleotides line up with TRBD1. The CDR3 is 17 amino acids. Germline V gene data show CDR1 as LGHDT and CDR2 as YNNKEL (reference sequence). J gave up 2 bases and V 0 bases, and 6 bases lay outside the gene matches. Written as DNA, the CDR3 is TGTGCCAGCAGCCAAGACCCCAGGGGGCAACGCAATCAGCCCCAGCATTTT. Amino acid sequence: CASSQDPRGQRNQPQHF.

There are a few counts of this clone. The CDR3: CASSLDGGRIGETQYF. The CDR3 DNA is TGTGCCAGCAGCTTAGACGGGGGGAGGATCGGAGAGACCCAGTACTTC. The gene calls are TRBV7-9 and TRBJ2-5; 7 bases line up with TRBD2. Trimming removed 1 base from V and 4 bases from J; junction bases left unmatched: 9. Germline CDR1 SEHNR, CDR2 FQNEAQ (reference sequence). The length of the CDR3 is 16 residues.

CDR3: CASSGAGTGGAFDYGYTF. Written as DNA, the CDR3 is TGTGCCAGCAGCGGCGCCGGGACAGGGGGCGCTTTTGACTATGGCTACACCTTC. The V call is TRBV5-6, the J call TRBJ1-2; TRBD1 matches at 12 bases. Per the germline V gene, CDR1 is SGHDT and CDR2 is YYEEEE. Germline trimming cut 4 bases from V and 3 bases from J; bases unmatched to any gene: 13. This CDR3 contains 18 residues.

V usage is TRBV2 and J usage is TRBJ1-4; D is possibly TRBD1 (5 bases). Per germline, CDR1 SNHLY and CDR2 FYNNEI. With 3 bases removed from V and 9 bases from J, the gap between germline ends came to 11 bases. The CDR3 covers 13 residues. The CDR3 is CASSEGGDQKLFF. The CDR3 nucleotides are TGTGCCAGCAGTGAGGGGGGGGATCAAAAACTGTTTTTT.

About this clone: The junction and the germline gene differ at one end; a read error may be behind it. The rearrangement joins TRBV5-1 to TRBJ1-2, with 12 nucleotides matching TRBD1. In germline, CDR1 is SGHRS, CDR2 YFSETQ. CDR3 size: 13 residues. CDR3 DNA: TGCGCCAGCAGCTTGGACTGGGACAGGGGGCCGGCCTTC. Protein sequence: CASSLDWDRGPAF.

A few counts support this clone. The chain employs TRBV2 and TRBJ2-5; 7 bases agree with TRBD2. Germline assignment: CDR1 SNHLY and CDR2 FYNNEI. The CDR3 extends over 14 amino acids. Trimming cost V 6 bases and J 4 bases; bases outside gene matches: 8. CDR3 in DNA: TGTGCCAGCAGGGGCGGGAGTACGGCAGAGACCCAGTACTTC. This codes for CASRGGSTAETQYF.

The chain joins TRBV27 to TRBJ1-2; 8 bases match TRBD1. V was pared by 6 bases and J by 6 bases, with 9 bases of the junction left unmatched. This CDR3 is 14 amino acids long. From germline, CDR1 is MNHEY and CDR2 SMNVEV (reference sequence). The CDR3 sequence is CASRPIDRGDGYTF. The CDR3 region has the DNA TGTGCCAGCAGACCTATCGACAGGGGCGATGGCTACACCTTC.

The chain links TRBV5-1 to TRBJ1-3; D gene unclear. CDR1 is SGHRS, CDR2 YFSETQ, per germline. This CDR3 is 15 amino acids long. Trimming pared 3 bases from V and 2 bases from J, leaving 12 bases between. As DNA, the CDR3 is TGCGCCAGCAGCTCCCGGTCGGGAGCTGGAAACACCATATATTTT. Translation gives CASSSRSGAGNTIYF.

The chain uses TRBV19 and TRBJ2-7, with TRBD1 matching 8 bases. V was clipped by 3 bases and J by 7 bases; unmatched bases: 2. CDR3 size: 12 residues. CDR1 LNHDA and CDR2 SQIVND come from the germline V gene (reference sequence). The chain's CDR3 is CASSITGGEQYV. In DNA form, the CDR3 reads TGTGCCAGTAGTATCACAGGGGGAGAGCAGTACGTC.

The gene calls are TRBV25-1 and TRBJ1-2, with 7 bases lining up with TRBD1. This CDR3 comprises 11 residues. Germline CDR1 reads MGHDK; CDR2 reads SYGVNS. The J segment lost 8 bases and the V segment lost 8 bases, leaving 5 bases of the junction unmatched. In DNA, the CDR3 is TGTGCCAGCCGACTCAGGGGGGGCTACACCTTC. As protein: CASRLRGGYTF.

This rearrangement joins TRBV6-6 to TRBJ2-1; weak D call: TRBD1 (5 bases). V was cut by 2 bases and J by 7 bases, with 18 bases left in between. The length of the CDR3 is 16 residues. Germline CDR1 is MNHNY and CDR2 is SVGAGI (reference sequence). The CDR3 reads CASSYPRRGGKNEQFF. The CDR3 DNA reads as TGTGCCAGCAGTTACCCGCGTAGGGGTGGTAAGAATGAGCAGTTCTTC.

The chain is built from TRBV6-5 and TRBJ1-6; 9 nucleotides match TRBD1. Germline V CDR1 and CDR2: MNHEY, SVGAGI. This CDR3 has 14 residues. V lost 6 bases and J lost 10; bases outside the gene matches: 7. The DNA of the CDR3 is TGTGCCAGCAGCAAGGACAGGGGACGGTCACCCCTCCACTTT. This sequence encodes CASSKDRGRSPLHF.

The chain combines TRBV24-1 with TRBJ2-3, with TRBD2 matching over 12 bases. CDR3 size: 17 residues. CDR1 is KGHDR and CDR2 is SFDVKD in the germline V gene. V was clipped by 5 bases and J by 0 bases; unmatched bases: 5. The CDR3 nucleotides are TGTGCCACCAGTGCGACTAGCGGGGGCCCTAGCACAGATACGCAGTATTTT. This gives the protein CATSATSGGPSTDTQYF.

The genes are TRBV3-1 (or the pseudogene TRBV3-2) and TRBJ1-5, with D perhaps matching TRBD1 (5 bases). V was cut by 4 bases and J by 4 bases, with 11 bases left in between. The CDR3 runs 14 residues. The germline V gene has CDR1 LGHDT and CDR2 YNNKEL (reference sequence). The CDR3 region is CASSRGHLNQPQHF. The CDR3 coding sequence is TGTGCCAGCAGCCGAGGACATTTAAATCAGCCCCAGCATTTT.

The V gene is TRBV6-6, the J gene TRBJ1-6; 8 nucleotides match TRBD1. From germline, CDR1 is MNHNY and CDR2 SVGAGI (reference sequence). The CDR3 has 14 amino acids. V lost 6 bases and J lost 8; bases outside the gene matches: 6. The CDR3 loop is CASRRQGADSPLHF. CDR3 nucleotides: TGTGCCAGCAGGCGTCAGGGGGCCGATTCACCCCTCCACTTT.

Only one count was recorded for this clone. DNA for the CDR3: TGTGCCAGCAGCAAACCCGGGACAGCGAACACCGGGGAGCTGTTTTTT. It specifies CASSKPGTANTGELFF. The genes are TRBV21-1 and TRBJ2-2; TRBD1, the table's D call, was not compared with the DNA. TRBV21-1 is designated a pseudogene. The CDR3 covers 16 residues.